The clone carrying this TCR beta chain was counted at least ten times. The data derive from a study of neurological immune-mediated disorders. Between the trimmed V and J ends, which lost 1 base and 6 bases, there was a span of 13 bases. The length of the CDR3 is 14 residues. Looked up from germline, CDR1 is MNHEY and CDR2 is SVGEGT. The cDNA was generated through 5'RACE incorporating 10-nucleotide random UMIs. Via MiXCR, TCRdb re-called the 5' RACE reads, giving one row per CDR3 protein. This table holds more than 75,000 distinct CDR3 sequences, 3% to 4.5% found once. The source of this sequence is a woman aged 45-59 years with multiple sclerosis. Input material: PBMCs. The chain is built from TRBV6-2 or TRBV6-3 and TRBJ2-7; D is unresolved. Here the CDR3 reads CASSYLGFSSEQYF. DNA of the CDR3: TGTGCCAGCAGTTACTTGGGATTTTCATCCGAGCAGTACTTC.